This TCR beta chain stems from a study of blood T cell repertoires in COVID-19. Overall study: The United States, Italy and Spain supplied acute and convalescent COVID-19 samples. Sample material is recorded as cDNA or gDNA derived from T cells, B-cell-depleted T cells, or PBMCs.

In the study's own analysis: It was from reference gene primer amplification that nucleated cell counts were estimated. Using immunoSEQ multiplex PCR, the repertoire was profiled, and TCRdb retains in-frame clones only, with some absent. The V and J calls and clone size were taken over from that table, and D and trimming were inferred from the DNA. The table shows 70,000 to 90,000 clones, with around 74% occurring only once. Between the trimmed V and J ends, which lost 6 bases and 1 base, there was a span of 15 bases. Germline V lookup: CDR1 MDHEN, CDR2 SYDVKM. The CDR3 is made up of 15 amino acids. The chain uses TRBV28 and TRBJ2-5; D call uncertain. The sequenced sample was peripheral blood. The receptor comes from a human donor with acute or convalescent COVID-19. The donor label of this sample is uncertain. CDR3 loop: CASRGGEGAQETQYF. The CDR3 coding sequence is TGTGCCAGCAGGGGTGGAGAAGGAGCCCAAGAGACCCAGTACTTC.